The subject of this entry is one T cell receptor beta chain. Its antigen is still unknown. Repertoires were generated with immunoSEQ multiplex PCR, while TCRdb's copy carries only in-frame clones and drops some. There are around 140,000 clones in the sample; 75% to 90% occur only once, and around 8% lies in the top ten. Per germline, CDR1 LGHNA and CDR2 YNFKEQ. The CDR3 extends over 17 amino acids. V dropped 3 bases and J dropped 4; count of bases not matched to a gene: 11. This specimen belongs to a study of T cell responses to AZD1222 COVID-19 vaccine. Study-level results: Following two doses of AZD1222, Spike-specific TCR breadth and depth rose. Reportedly, close to half of spike-specific TCRs are directed against unmutated variant regions. Spike regions recognized by vaccine-associated CD4 TCRs spanned the protein, led by 160-218 and 743-854. Repertoire samples came only from after the peak T cell response.

V and J are TRBV4-2 and TRBJ2-1, with TRBD2 identical over 8 bases. The receptor comes from an adult in good health. The sequences come from peripheral blood, collected on day 0 of AZD1222 vaccination. CDR3 amino acids: CASSQWKSGTRYNEQFF. CDR3 nucleotides: TGTGCCAGCAGCCAGTGGAAGTCCGGGACTAGGTACAATGAGCAGTTCTTC.